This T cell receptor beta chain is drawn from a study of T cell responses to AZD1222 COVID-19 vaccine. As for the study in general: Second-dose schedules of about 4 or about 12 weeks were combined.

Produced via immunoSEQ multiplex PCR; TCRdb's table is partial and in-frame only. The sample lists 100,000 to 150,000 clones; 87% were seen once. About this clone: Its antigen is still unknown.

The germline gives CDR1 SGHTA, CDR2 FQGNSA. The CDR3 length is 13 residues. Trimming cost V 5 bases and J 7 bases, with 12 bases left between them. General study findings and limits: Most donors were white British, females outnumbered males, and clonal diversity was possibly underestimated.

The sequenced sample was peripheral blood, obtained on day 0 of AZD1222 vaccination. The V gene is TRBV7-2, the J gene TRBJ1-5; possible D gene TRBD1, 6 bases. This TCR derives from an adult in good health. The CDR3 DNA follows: TGTGCCAGCAGCCAACTCAGGGGACAGCCCCAGCATTTT. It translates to CASSQLRGQPQHF. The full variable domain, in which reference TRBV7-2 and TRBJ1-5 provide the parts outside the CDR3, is GAGVSQSPSNKVTEKGKDVELRCDPISGHTALYWYRQSLGQGLEFLIYFQGNSAPDKSGLPSDRFSAERTGGSVSTLTIQRTQQEDSAVYLCASSQLRGQPQHFGDGTRLSIL.